A selection of T cell receptor beta chains follows, all from one sample in a study of OX40 agonist ivuxolimab in advanced cancers. Assay: immunoSEQ multiplex PCR; the TCRdb copy retains only in-frame clones and omits some. The top ten clones hold less than 0.65% of a sample with fewer than 80,000 clones, about nine tenths of them seen once. Sequencing was performed on CD4+ or CD8+ T cells sorted from blood, taken in a trial of the OX40 agonist ivuxolimab. The receptors stem from an adult with an advanced solid tumor such as melanoma, head and neck, liver or kidney cancer. CDR3s include the opening cysteine and the closing phenylalanine or tryptophan. A D gene is named only where the DNA matches it firmly. Where a row states a size, it is once, few, many or the class of an expanded clone; other rows omit it.

>NA|TRBD1|TRBJ2-3|TRBV6-5
CASSIQGRGRDTQYF
TGTGCCAGCAGTATACAGGGCAGGGGGCGGGATACGCAGTATTTT
>NA|TRBD1|TRBJ2-1|TRBV5-4
CASSPGQHVNEQFF
TGTGCCAGCAGCCCGGGACAGCATGTCAATGAGCAGTTCTTC
>NA|NA|TRBJ1-2|TRBV7-8
CASSLGRDAGYTF
TGTGCCAGCAGCTTAGGGAGGGATGCGGGCTACACCTTC
>NA|NA|TRBJ2-3|TRBV11-2
CASSLGAASTQYF
TGTGCCAGCAGCTTGGGCGCCGCGAGTACGCAGTATTTT
>NA|TRBD1|TRBJ1-5|TRBV6-6
CASRRGHNQPQHF
TGTGCCAGCAGGAGGGGGCACAATCAGCCCCAGCATTTT
>NA|NA|TRBJ2-2|TRBV5-1
CASSLEGTGELFF
TGCGCCAGCAGCTTGGAGGGGACCGGGGAGCTGTTTTTT
>NA|TRBD2|TRBJ2-7|TRBV28
CASRPSGGISYEQYF
TGTGCCAGCAGGCCCAGCGGGGGGATCTCCTACGAGCAGTACTTC
>once|NA|TRBJ1-5|TRBV27
CASSLSILRDNQPQHF
TGTGCCAGCAGTTTATCGATTTTAAGGGACAATCAGCCCCAGCATTTT
>NA|TRBD1|TRBJ1-1|TRBV6-5
CASSWTGNTEAFF
TGTGCCAGCAGTTGGACAGGCAACACTGAAGCTTTCTTT
>NA|NA|TRBJ2-3|TRBV2
CASRFSTDTQYF
TGTGCCAGCAGATTTAGCACAGATACGCAGTATTTT